This passage covers 25 T cell receptor beta chains from one sample sequenced in a study of graft-versus-host responses after intestinal transplantation. Clones were sequenced by immunoSEQ multiplex PCR, and TCRdb holds only the in-frame ones, with some missing. The table lists approximately 50,000 clones, 70% to 90% of them singletons. Specimen: PBMCs, collected 26 days after transplant. These receptors originate from a human patient who received an intestinal transplant, so some T cells may come from the graft donor.

The V gene is TRBV11-2, the J gene TRBJ2-4; no clear D gene. Trimming stripped 5 bases from V and 0 bases from J, with 17 bases between. The CDR3 runs to 17 residues. The V gene's germline CDR1 is SGHAT and CDR2 FQNNGV. CDR3 sequence: CASSPTAGLLAKNIQYF. CDR3 coding DNA: TGTGCCAGCAGCCCCACTGCTGGTCTATTAGCCAAAAACATTCAGTACTTC.

This chain uses TRBV30 with TRBJ2-7, with D unclear. The CDR3 contains 12 residues. The germline CDR1 and CDR2 sequences are GTSNPN and SVGIG (reference sequence). Trimming pared 1 base from V and 3 bases from J, leaving 7 bases between. Here the CDR3 reads CAWSGHGYEQYF. The DNA of the CDR3 is TGTGCCTGGAGTGGACACGGCTACGAGCAGTACTTC.

V usage is TRBV11-3 and J usage is TRBJ2-5, with TRBD1 matching 8 bases. CDR1 and CDR2 (germline): SGHNT, YENEEA. Trimming removed 4 bases from V and 2 bases from J; junction bases left unmatched: 3. This CDR3 is 14 amino acids long. The CDR3 here is CASSYRGSQETQYF. CDR3 in DNA: TGTGCCAGCAGCTACAGGGGGAGTCAAGAGACCCAGTACTTC.

The chain combines TRBV10-1 with TRBJ2-2, with 7 positions matching TRBD1. V gave up 2 bases and J gave up 5 bases; unmatched junction bases: 5. Germline CDR1 reads WNHNN; CDR2 reads SYGVQD (reference sequence). The CDR3 runs to 15 residues. CDR3 sequence: CASSEEAGGTGELFF. The CDR3 DNA sequence: TGCGCCAGCAGTGAGGAGGCAGGGGGAACCGGGGAGCTGTTTTTT.

This clone was recorded a few times. V usage is TRBV5-1 and J usage is TRBJ2-7; D ambiguous. CDR1 and CDR2 from the germline V gene are SGHRS and YFSETQ. The CDR3 is 13 amino acids. CDR3 region: CSFRQKTAYEQYV. CDR3 nucleotides: TGCTCTTTCAGGCAGAAGACGGCATACGAGCAGTACGTC.

This clone was seen a single time. V is TRBV2 and J is TRBJ2-3; 11 bases line up with TRBD1. V lost 8 bases, J lost 5 bases, and 6 bases stayed unmatched. Per the germline V gene, CDR1 is SNHLY and CDR2 is FYNNEI. CDR3 length: 14 amino acids. CDR3 in DNA: TGTGCCAGCCGGGACAGGGGGAAGGTAGATACGCAGTATTTT. Its protein product is CASRDRGKVDTQYF.

The chain uses TRBV5-1 and TRBJ2-1; 13 nucleotides match TRBD2. V lost 2 bases and J lost 8; bases outside the gene matches: 7. There are 16 residues in the CDR3. Per the germline V gene, CDR1 is SGHRS and CDR2 is YFSETQ. The CDR3 DNA is TGCGCCAGCAGCTTTTGGACTAGCGGGAGTGGGGATGAGCAGTTCTTC. This encodes CASSFWTSGSGDEQFF. Filled out from reference TRBV5-1 and TRBJ2-1, the complete variable domain reads KAGVTQTPRYLIKTRGQQVTLSCSPISGHRSVSWYQQTPGQGLQFLFEYFSETQRNKGNFPGRFSGRQFSNSRSEMNVSTLELGDSALYLCASSFWTSGSGDEQFFGPGTRLTVL.

The V gene is TRBV27, the J gene TRBJ1-6; TRBD1 is a possible D gene (6 bases). V lost 2 bases and J lost 4, with 15 bases in between. The CDR3 contains 17 residues. Germline CDR1 MNHEY, CDR2 SMNVEV (reference sequence). The CDR3, as DNA: TGTGCCAGCAGTTTAGGATCAGGGGCCGGTTATAATTCACCCCTCCACTTT. It translates to CASSLGSGAGYNSPLHF.

The genes are TRBV25-1 and TRBJ2-1, with TRBD2 matching over 7 bases. Germline CDR1 and CDR2: MGHDK and SYGVNS. V trimming: 7 bases; J trimming: 0 bases; junction bases outside the gene matches: 12. The CDR3 runs to 17 residues. CDR3 in amino acids: CASTTREGPSSYNEQFF. The CDR3 region has the DNA TGTGCCAGCACCACGAGGGAGGGTCCCAGCTCCTACAATGAGCAGTTCTTC.

The DNA for the CDR3 is TGTGCCAGCAGCCCTTCCAATAGCGGGGGGCGGGAGACCCAGTACTTC. Encoded protein: CASSPSNSGGRETQYF. The chain is built from TRBV4-2 and TRBJ2-5; 10 bases fit TRBD2. This CDR3 spans 16 amino acids. Germline trimming cut 4 bases from V and 5 bases from J; bases unmatched to any gene: 10. Germline CDR1 LGHNA, CDR2 YNFKEQ.

The rearrangement uses TRBV2 and TRBJ1-4, with no clear D. This CDR3 has 14 residues. V dropped 11 bases and J dropped 0 bases, with 13 bases sitting between them. Germline lookup yields CDR1 SNHLY and CDR2 FYNNEI. In nucleotides, the CDR3 is TGTGCCTCCTTCGGAGTCACAACTAATGAAAAACTGTTTTTT. This sequence encodes CASFGVTTNEKLFF.

The genes are TRBV6-5 and TRBJ2-7; D perhaps matches TRBD1 (6 bases). CDR1 is MNHEY, CDR2 SVGAGI, per germline. Trimming shortened V by 5 bases and J by 3 bases, and 14 bases separated the two germline ends. The CDR3 is made up of 14 amino acids. The CDR3 sequence: CASSHRDNLYEQYF. The CDR3 DNA sequence: TGTGCCAGCAGTCACAGGGATAATCTCTACGAGCAGTACTTC.

V and J are TRBV28 and TRBJ2-7, with no clear D. V was shortened by 4 bases and J by 3 bases, with 16 bases between the two germline ends. The V gene's germline CDR1 is MDHEN and CDR2 SYDVKM. The CDR3 is 15 residues long. The CDR3 region is CASSSRILPVYEQYF. The CDR3 DNA sequence: TGTGCCAGCAGTTCCCGAATCCTCCCAGTCTACGAGCAGTACTTC.

The V and J genes are TRBV29-1 and TRBJ2-2; D not resolved. CDR1 and CDR2 from the germline V gene are SQVTM and ANQGSEA. This CDR3 comprises 13 residues. V was trimmed by 3 bases and J by 4 bases, leaving 9 bases between them. Here the CDR3 DNA reads TGCAGCGTTGATGGCAGAGGCACCGGGGAGCTGTTTTTT. This encodes CSVDGRGTGELFF.

The V and J genes are TRBV27 and TRBJ2-7; 10 positions agree with TRBD1. Germline V gene sequence: CDR1 MNHEY, CDR2 SMNVEV (reference sequence). CDR3 length equals 14 residues. Trimming at V came to 4 bases and at J to 3 bases, leaving 3 bases not matched to a gene. CDR3 sequence: CASSYRDRGYEQYV. CDR3 DNA sequence: TGTGCCAGCAGTTATAGGGACAGGGGCTACGAGCAGTACGTC.

The chain joins TRBV13 to TRBJ1-2; D perhaps matches TRBD1 (6 bases). Germline loops: CDR1 PRHDT, CDR2 FYEKMQ (reference sequence). The CDR3 runs 15 residues. Trimming cost V 5 bases and J 4 bases, with 17 bases left between them. The CDR3 nucleotides are TGTGCCAGCAGCCGGGGGGCTAGCTTCATCTATGGCTACACCTTC. Translated, it gives CASSRGASFIYGYTF.

The genes are TRBV7-9 and TRBJ1-1; possibly TRBD1 for D (6 bases). CDR3 length: 14 residues. Deletions cut 3 bases from V and 5 bases from J, with 13 bases between. CDR1 is SEHNR and CDR2 is FQNEAQ in the germline V gene (reference sequence). CDR3 in amino acids: CASSFSGGQTEAFF. Here the CDR3 DNA reads TGTGCCAGCAGCTTTTCGGGGGGCCAAACTGAAGCTTTCTTT.

This clone was detected once. The chain recombines TRBV11-2 with TRBJ2-3; the D gene is possibly TRBD1 (5 bases). V lost 0 bases and J 8 bases, leaving 9 bases between the germline ends. The CDR3 contains 13 residues. Germline-derived CDR1 and CDR2 are SGHAT and FQNNGV. The CDR3 loop reads CASSLDVRGTQYF. The DNA for the CDR3 is TGTGCCAGCAGCTTAGACGTAAGGGGTACGCAGTATTTT.

This sequence joins TRBV19 and TRBJ1-2; TRBD1 is a possible D gene (6 bases). Germline assignment: CDR1 LNHDA and CDR2 SQIVND (reference sequence). The V gene lost 5 bases and the J gene lost 8 bases, with 18 bases spanning the gap. This CDR3 comprises 14 residues. The CDR3: CASSPPTGPPGYTF. The CDR3, as DNA: TGTGCCAGTAGTCCCCCGACAGGCCCACCGGGCTACACCTTC.

This chain links TRBV2 with TRBJ1-2; D might be TRBD1 (6 bases). The V and J ends lost 3 bases and 1 base respectively, with 12 bases between them. CDR3 size: 15 residues. Germline lookup yields CDR1 SNHLY and CDR2 FYNNEI. This CDR3 is CASSEFGQSNYGYTF. The CDR3 coding sequence is TGTGCCAGCAGTGAGTTCGGACAGAGTAACTATGGCTACACCTTC.

The J gene is TRBJ1-5, the V gene TRBV5-5; 10 bases are shared with TRBD1. V dropped 0 bases and J dropped 4; count of bases not matched to a gene: 4. CDR1 SGHKS and CDR2 YYEKEE come from the germline V gene (reference sequence). The CDR3 has 16 residues. CDR3 residues: CASSLAGGQGNQPQHF. CDR3 in DNA: TGTGCCAGCAGCTTGGCCGGGGGACAGGGGAATCAGCCCCAGCATTTT.

The chain carries TRBV7-9 and TRBJ1-1; 8 bases match TRBD1. V trimming: 4 bases; J trimming: 1 base; junction bases outside the gene matches: 11. This CDR3 region has 17 residues. CDR1 and CDR2 from the germline V gene are SEHNR and FQNEAQ (reference sequence). This CDR3 reads CASSSYAGGRGNTEAFF. CDR3 nucleotide sequence: TGTGCCAGCAGCTCATACGCAGGGGGCAGGGGGAACACTGAAGCTTTCTTT.

V and J are TRBV19 and TRBJ1-1; tentatively, D is TRBD1 (6 bases). The CDR3 sequence is 14 residues long. Germline V lookup: CDR1 LNHDA, CDR2 SQIVND (reference sequence). Trimming cost V 5 bases and J 0 bases, with 10 bases left between them. CDR3 residues: CASSPDSVNTEAFF. In DNA, the CDR3 is TGTGCCAGTAGTCCGGACAGTGTGAACACTGAAGCTTTCTTT.

The J gene is TRBJ1-3, the V gene TRBV4-1; 8 nucleotides agree with TRBD1. This CDR3 is 17 amino acids long. Germline loops: CDR1 MGHRA, CDR2 YSYEKL. The V and J ends lost 1 base and 0 bases, in that order; junction bases with no gene match: 5. The CDR3 protein is CASSQVTGTGSGNTIYF. CDR3 DNA: TGCGCCAGCAGCCAAGTCACTGGGACAGGCTCTGGAAACACCATATATTTT.

V gene TRBV7-2 combines with J gene TRBJ2-7; possible D gene TRBD2, 5 bases. The V and J ends lost 1 base and 4 bases respectively, with 11 bases between them. Germline CDR1 SGHTA, CDR2 FQGNSA. CDR3 length: 14 amino acids. The chain's CDR3 is CASSLVADWYEQYF. CDR3 bases: TGTGCCAGCAGCTTAGTGGCGGACTGGTACGAGCAGTACTTC.